This TCR beta chain was sequenced in a study of T-cell reconstitution after alpha-beta-depleted transplantation in children. Overall study findings and caveats: Expanded clones from the graft, numbering several hundred, reportedly supplied alpha-beta T cells about two months after transplant. Most T-cell counts and diversity one year after the transplant came from T cells that were newly produced. Diversity of TCRbeta at day 60 was high in some patients, arising from surviving recipient T cells and thymic progenitors.

A library of TCRbeta sequences, prepared with unique molecular identifiers, was generated. Each CDR3 protein gets one entry after TCRdb re-called the PCR reads with MiXCR. Here the sample spans approximately 110,000 distinct CDR3 sequences, about a tenth being singletons. This clonotype appeared many times. Its specificity is unknown. The material was PBMCs, obtained before TCRalphabeta/CD19-depleted stem cell transplant. This receptor was identified in a boy aged 2 to 9 with acute lymphoblastic leukemia, due to receive a stem cell transplant.

For the CDR3, the DNA is TGTGCCAGCAGCGAGTTAGCGGACACAGATACGCAGTATTTT. This encodes CASSELADTDTQYF. This chain joins TRBV5-4 and TRBJ2-3; tentative D call: TRBD2 (6 bases). The CDR3 has 14 residues. CDR1 and CDR2 (germline): SGHNT, YYREEE (reference sequence). Trimming stripped 4 bases from V and 2 bases from J, with 11 bases between. The entire variable domain, with the rest obtained from reference TRBV5-4 and TRBJ2-3, is as follows: ETGVTQSPTHLIKTRGQQVTLRCSSQSGHNTVSWYQQALGQGPQFIFQYYREEENGRGNFPPRFSGLQFPNYSSELNVNALELDDSALYLCASSELADTDTQYFGPGTRLTVL.